Listed below are T cell receptor beta chains from one sample, sequenced in a study of T cell repertoires in cytomegalovirus infection. TCRdb passed the reads through MiXCR, listing each CDR3 protein once. Found here are about half a million distinct CDR3 sequences, roughly a third of them singletons; the top ten hold 15% to 20%. These receptors lack a known antigen. The sample consisted of cultured PBMCs, taken from culture after CMV antigen stimulation. Receptors originate from a human donor in good health (CMV status not recorded). Some clones in this sample may be carry-over from other donors' samples. Both conserved end residues are trimmed from each CDR3.

J gene: TRBJ1-1
V gene: TRBV4-3
CDR3 protein: ASSPGASNTEAF

J gene: TRBJ2-7
V gene: TRBV7-2
CDR3 protein: ASSFSSASYEQY

J gene: TRBJ2-1
V gene: TRBV6-1
CDR3 protein: ASSEASLAGGPWQF

J gene: TRBJ2-2
V gene: TRBV7-9
CDR3 protein: ASPPGAQNTGELF

J gene: TRBJ1-5
V gene: TRBV6-2/TRBV6-3
CDR3 protein: ASSRLGPDQPQH

J gene: TRBJ2-1
V gene: TRBV5-5
CDR3 protein: AGAPPSGSPYNEQF

J gene: TRBJ1-2
V gene: TRBV5-3
CDR3 protein: ASSRTQEGHGYT

J gene: TRBJ1-4
V gene: TRBV4-1
CDR3 protein: ASSQRDKANEKLF

J gene: TRBJ2-5
V gene: TRBV7-2
CDR3 protein: ASSSGLAGPQETQY

J gene: TRBJ2-3
V gene: TRBV2
CDR3 protein: ASRKLLLASGTDTQY

J gene: TRBJ2-1
V gene: TRBV24-1
CDR3 protein: ATSDSLAGGYNEQF

J gene: TRBJ2-7
V gene: TRBV28
CDR3 protein: ASGTILPYEQY

J gene: TRBJ2-7
V gene: TRBV6-2/TRBV6-3
CDR3 protein: ASSYAPSGRSYEQY

J gene: TRBJ1-1
V gene: TRBV18
CDR3 protein: ASSPTPRQANTEAF

J gene: TRBJ2-5
V gene: TRBV7-2
CDR3 protein: ASSYNLGAGETQY

J gene: TRBJ1-4
V gene: TRBV28
CDR3 protein: ASNTGTGGASWQNEKLF

J gene: TRBJ1-5
V gene: TRBV24-1
CDR3 protein: ATSDAGTGGSQPQH

J gene: TRBJ2-6
V gene: TRBV10-3
CDR3 protein: AISERELWANVLT